This T cell receptor (beta chain) was identified in a study of blood T cell repertoires in COVID-19. This table comes from immunoSEQ multiplex PCR, and its TCRdb copy is limited to in-frame clones, with some not included. The sample includes about 200,000 clones, approximately 86% seen only once; the top ten take more than 1.4%. The CDR3 is 12 amino acids. The germline V and J ends were trimmed by 3 bases and 6 bases, with 7 bases remaining between them. The V gene's germline CDR1 is KGHSH and CDR2 LQKENI. The sample taken for sequencing was peripheral blood. The rearrangement uses TRBV18 and TRBJ2-3; D is perhaps TRBD2 (5 bases). This receptor was taken from a man between 18 and 29 years old with active or convalescent COVID-19. The CDR3 here is CASSPTGDTQYF. The CDR3 DNA follows: TGTGCCAGCTCACCGACGGGGGATACGCAGTATTTT.